The entry below describes one T cell receptor (beta chain). The entry originates in a study of CXCR3-negative and CXCR3-positive naive CD8 T cells. The method, 5' RACE with UMI labels, was used to prepare the TRB cDNA libraries. TCRdb reprocessed the 5' RACE reads and stores each CDR3 protein as one record, lacking DNA. Its table lists about 40,000 distinct CDR3 sequences. Sequencing input: memory CD8+ T cells from blood. The clonotype was recovered from a human donor in good health. Some clones in this sample may be carry-over from other donors' samples.

The CDR3 sequence is CSVADLAHYEQYF. This sequence joins TRBV29-1 and TRBJ2-7. This CDR3 region has 13 residues. Germline CDR1 reads SQVTM; CDR2 reads ANQGSEA.